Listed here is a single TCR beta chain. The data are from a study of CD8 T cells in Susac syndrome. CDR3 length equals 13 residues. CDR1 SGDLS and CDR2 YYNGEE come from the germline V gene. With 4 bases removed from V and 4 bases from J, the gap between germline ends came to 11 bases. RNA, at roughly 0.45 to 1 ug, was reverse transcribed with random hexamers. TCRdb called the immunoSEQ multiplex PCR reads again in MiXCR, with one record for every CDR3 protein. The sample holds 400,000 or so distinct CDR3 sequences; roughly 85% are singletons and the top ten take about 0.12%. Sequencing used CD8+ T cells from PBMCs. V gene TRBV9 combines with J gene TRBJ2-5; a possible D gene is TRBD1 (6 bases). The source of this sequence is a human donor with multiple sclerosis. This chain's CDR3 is CASSHRDTETQYF. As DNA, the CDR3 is TGTGCCAGCAGCCACCGGGACACAGAGACCCAGTACTTC.